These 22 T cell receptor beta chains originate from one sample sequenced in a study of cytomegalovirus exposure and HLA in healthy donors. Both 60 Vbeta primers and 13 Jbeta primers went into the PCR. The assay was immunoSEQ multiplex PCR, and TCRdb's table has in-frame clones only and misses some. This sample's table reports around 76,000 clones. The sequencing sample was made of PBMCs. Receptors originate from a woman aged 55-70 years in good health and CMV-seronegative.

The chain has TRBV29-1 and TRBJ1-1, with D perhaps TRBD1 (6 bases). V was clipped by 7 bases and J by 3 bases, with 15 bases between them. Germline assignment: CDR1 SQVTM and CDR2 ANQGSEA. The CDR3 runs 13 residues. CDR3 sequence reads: CSAGGQLYTEAFF. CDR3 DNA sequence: TGCAGCGCTGGGGGACAACTTTACACTGAAGCTTTCTTT.

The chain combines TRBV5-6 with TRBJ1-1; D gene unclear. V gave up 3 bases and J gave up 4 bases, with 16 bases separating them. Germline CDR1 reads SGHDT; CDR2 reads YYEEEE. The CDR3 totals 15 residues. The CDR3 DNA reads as TGTGCCAGCAGCTGGAAATCTTGGCGGGGCACTGAAGCTTTCTTT. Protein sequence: CASSWKSWRGTEAFF. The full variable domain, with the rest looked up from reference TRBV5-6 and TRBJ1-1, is DAGVTQSPTHLIKTRGQQVTLRCSPKSGHDTVSWYQQALGQGPQFIFQYYEEEERQRGNFPDRFSGHQFPNYSSELNVNALLLGDSALYLCASSWKSWRGTEAFFGQGTRLTVV.

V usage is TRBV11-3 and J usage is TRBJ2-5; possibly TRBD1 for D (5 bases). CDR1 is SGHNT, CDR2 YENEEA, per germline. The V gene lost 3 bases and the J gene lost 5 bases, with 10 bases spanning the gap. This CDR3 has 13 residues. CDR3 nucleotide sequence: TGTGCCAGCAGCTTCGGCAGGGCTGAGACCCAGTACTTC. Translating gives CASSFGRAETQYF. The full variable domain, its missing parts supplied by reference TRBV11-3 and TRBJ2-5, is EAGVVQSPRYKIIEKKQPVAFWCNPISGHNTLYWYLQNLGQGPELLIRYENEEAVDDSQLPKDRFSAERLKGVDSTLKIQPAELGDSAVYLCASSFGRAETQYFGPGTRLLVL.

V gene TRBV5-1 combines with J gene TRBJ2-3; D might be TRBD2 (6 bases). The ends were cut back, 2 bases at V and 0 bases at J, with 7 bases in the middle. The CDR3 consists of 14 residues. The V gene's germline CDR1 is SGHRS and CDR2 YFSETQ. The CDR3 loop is CASSFGTSTDTQYF. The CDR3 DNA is TGCGCCAGCAGCTTCGGGACTAGCACAGATACGCAGTATTTT.

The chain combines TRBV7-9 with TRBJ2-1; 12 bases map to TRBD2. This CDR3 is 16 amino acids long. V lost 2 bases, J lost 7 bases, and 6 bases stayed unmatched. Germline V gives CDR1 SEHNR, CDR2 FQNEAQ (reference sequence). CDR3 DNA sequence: TGTGCCAGCAGCTTACCGACTAGCGGGAGAGAGAATGAGCAGTTCTTC. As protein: CASSLPTSGRENEQFF.

CDR3 sequence (DNA): TGTGCCAGCAGCTTAGGACAGGGGCTAGATTCACCCCTCCACTTT. Protein sequence: CASSLGQGLDSPLHF. This chain links TRBV7-9 with TRBJ1-6; TRBD1 matches at 8 bases. CDR1 is SEHNR and CDR2 is FQNEAQ in the germline V gene (reference sequence). J lost 8 bases, V lost 1 base, and 4 bases had no gene match. The CDR3 contains 15 residues.

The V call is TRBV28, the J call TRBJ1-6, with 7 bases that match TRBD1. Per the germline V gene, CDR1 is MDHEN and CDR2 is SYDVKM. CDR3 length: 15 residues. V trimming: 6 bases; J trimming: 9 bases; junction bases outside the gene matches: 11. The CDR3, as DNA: TGTGCCAGCAGCCAGTCCCGGGACAGAGGTTCACCCCTCCACTTT. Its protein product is CASSQSRDRGSPLHF.

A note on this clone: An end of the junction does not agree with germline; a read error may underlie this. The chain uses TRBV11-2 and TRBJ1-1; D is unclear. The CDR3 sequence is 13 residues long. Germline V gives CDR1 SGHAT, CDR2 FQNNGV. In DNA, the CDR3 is TGTGCCGGCAGGTACCAGGAGAACACTGAAGCTTTCTTT. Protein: CAGRYQENTEAFF.

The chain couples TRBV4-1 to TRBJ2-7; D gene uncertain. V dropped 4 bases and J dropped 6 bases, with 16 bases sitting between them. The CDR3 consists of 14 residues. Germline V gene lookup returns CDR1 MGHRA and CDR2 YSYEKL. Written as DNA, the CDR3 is TGCGCCAGCAGCCGAGAGTCCCCCCCTCGCGAGCAGTACTTC. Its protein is CASSRESPPREQYF.

The CDR3 region has the DNA TGTGCCAGCAGTTTAAGTCCCCCGGGACTAGCGGGAGTTGGAGGGGCCCAGTACTTC. As protein: CASSLSPPGLAGVGGAQYF. This chain connects TRBV28 to TRBJ2-5; TRBD2 aligns across 14 bases. This CDR3 has 19 amino acids. The junction had 17 bases not matched to a gene; V was cut back by 2 bases and J by 9 bases. Germline assignment: CDR1 MDHEN and CDR2 SYDVKM.

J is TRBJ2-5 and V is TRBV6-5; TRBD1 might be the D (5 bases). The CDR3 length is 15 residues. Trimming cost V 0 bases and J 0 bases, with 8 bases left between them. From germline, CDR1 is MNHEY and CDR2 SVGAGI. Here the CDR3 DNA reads TGTGCCAGCAGTTACTCGTACAGGCACCAAGAGACCCAGTACTTC. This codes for CASSYSYRHQETQYF.

CDR3 in DNA: TGTGCCAGCAGCTTAATGGGGAGGGAGACCCAGTACTTC. This sequence encodes CASSLMGRETQYF. The rearrangement uses TRBV7-9 and TRBJ2-5, with D maybe TRBD2 (6 bases). The germline V gene has CDR1 SEHNR and CDR2 FQNEAQ (reference sequence). This CDR3 region has 13 residues. The V and J ends lost 2 bases and 5 bases respectively, with 9 bases between them.

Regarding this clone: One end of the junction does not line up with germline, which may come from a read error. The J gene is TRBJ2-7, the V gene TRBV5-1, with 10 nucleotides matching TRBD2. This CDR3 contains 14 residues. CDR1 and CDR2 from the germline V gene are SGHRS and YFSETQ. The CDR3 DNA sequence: TGCGCCAGCAGCTTGGGTAGCGGGAGGTACGGGCAGTACTTC. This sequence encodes CASSLGSGRYGQYF.

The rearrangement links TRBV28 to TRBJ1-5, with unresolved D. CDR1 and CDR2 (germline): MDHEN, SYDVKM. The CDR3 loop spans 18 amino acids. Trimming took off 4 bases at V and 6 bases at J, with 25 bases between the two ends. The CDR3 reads CASSYAVKGVAISQPQHF. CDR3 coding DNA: TGTGCCAGCAGTTATGCGGTGAAGGGAGTCGCAATTAGTCAGCCCCAGCATTTT.

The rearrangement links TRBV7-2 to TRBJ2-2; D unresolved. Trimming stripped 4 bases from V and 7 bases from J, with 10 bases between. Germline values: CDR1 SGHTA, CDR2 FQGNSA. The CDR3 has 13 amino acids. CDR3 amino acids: CASSSVRSGELFF. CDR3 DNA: TGTGCCAGCAGCTCGGTACGGAGCGGGGAGCTGTTTTTT.

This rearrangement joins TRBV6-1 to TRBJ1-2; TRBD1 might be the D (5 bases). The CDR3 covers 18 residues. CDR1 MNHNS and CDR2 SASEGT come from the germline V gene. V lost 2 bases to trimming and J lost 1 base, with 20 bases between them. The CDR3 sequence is CASSEKMKGSSFNYGYTF. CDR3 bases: TGTGCCAGCAGTGAAAAAATGAAGGGGTCATCCTTTAACTATGGCTACACCTTC.

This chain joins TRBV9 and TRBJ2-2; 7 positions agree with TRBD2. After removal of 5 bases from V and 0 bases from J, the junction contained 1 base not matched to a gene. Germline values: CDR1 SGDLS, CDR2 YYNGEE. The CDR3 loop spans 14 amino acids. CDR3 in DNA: TGTGCCAGCAGGAGCGGGACGAACACCGGGGAGCTGTTTTTT. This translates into CASRSGTNTGELFF.

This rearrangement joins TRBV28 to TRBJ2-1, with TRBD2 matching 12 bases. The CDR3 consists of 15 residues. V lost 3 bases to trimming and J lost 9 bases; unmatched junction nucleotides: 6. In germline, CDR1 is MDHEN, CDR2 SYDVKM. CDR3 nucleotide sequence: TGTGCCAGCAGTTTTTCTAGCGGGAGGGTAGGTGAGCAGTTCTTC. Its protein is CASSFSSGRVGEQFF.

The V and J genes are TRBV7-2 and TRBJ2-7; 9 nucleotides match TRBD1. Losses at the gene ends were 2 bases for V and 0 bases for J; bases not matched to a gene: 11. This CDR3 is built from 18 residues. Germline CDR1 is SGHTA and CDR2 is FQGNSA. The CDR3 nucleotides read TGTGCCAGCAGCTTATGGGGACAGGGTCTATTGAGCTCCTACGAGCAGTACTTC. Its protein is CASSLWGQGLLSSYEQYF.

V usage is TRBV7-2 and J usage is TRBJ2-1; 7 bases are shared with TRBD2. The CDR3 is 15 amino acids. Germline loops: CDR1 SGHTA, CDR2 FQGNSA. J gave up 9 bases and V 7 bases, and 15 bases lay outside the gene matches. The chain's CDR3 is CASTVRLAKSGEQFF. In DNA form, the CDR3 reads TGTGCCAGCACCGTGAGACTAGCCAAGTCAGGTGAGCAGTTCTTC.

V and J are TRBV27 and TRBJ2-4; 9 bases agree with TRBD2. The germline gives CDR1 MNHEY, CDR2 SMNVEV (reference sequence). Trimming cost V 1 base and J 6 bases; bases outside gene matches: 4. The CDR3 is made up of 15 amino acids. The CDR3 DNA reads TGTGCCAGCAGTTTATTAGGCGGGAGGGCAAACATTCAGTACTTC. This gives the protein CASSLLGGRANIQYF.

CDR3 nucleotides: TGTGCCAGCCGAGAGGGATTGCTGCCCAATGAGCAGTTCTTC. This codes for CASREGLLPNEQFF. The V and J genes are TRBV6-1 and TRBJ2-1, with D possibly being TRBD2 (5 bases). CDR3 length: 14 residues. Germline V gene data show CDR1 as MNHNS and CDR2 as SASEGT. Trimming left V 8 bases short and J 6 bases short, with 17 bases between.